This T cell receptor (beta chain) was found in a study of OX40 agonist ivuxolimab in advanced cancers. The study in broad terms: Ivuxolimab was a fully human IgG2 agonistic monoclonal antibody targeting the costimulatory receptor OX40 (CD134). Peripheral TCRbeta sequencing aimed to test whether ivuxolimab altered TCR sequence diversity and caused clonal T-cell expansion. Of the approximately 54 patients in dose escalation, 19 had hepatocellular carcinoma, about 15 had melanoma, 9 had renal cell carcinoma and 9 had head and neck cancer. The paper reports the monotherapy dose-escalation portion (N = 52 patients) of the phase I ivuxolimab trial. Partial responses occurred in three dose-escalation patients: two with cutaneous melanoma and one with hepatocellular carcinoma. Patients were allowed to have had prior anti-PD-1, anti-PD-L1 or anti-CTLA-4 therapy, and 40% to 45% of the dose-escalation patients had previously received checkpoint inhibitors. Intravenous ivuxolimab was administered to patients every 2 weeks at six dose levels: 0.01, 0.1, 0.3, 1.5, 3 and 10 mg/kg. In the dose-escalation cohort, around four fifths of patients were male, and the mean age was roughly 60 years with a range of roughly 20 to 85. Paper-wide results and their limitations: In the 0.1-3.0 mg/kg groups, partial responders were among the patients with the lowest normalized peripheral clonal expansion, particularly in CD8+ T cells. After ivuxolimab, more expanded clones were found on average in CD8+ T cells than in CD4+ T cells. Clonal expansion of both CD4+ and CD8+ blood T cells was observed from baseline to week 6 at doses 0.1 to 3.0 mg/kg. Which antigens the clonally expanded peripheral T cells were specific for was not determined. Low levels of normalized T-cell clonal expansion were also shown by some nonresponding patients.

To note about this clone: Its antigen target is currently unknown. Qualities for individual bases were not recorded, and no much larger clone is one base off.

V loses 3 bases of germline sequence and J loses 4 bases, and the interval between the two ends is 16 bases. CDR1 is given as SGHTA and CDR2 as FQGNSA, both from the germline V gene. The CDR3, cysteine through phenylalanine, is 16 amino acids long. The CDR3 DNA has 48 bases and is translated from base 1. Genomic DNA was extracted from sorted cells for sequencing of the TCRbeta CDR3 region. The immunoSEQ Assay was used for sequencing of TCRbeta CDR3 regions. Sourced from immuneACCESS, this table was stored by TCRdb with only in-frame sequences that have V and J called. A share of the clones is absent; for the studies checked, an unresolved V gene accounts for under half, and the remainder has no known explanation. This sample is represented by about 76,000 clones; over 75% of them were singletons. The ten largest clones represent less than 4% of the sample. Patients with a history of autoimmune disease or receiving systemic immunosuppression were excluded from the trial. Peripheral blood for TCR sequencing was drawn from every dose cohort at baseline, at cycle 4 day 1 and at cycle 7 day 1. Samples came from an open-label, multicenter, first-in-human phase I dose-escalation trial of ivuxolimab. The trial enrolled adults with locally advanced or metastatic head and neck squamous cell, hepatocellular, melanoma or renal cell carcinoma. Before TCR sequencing, CD4+ T cells and CD8+ T cells from peripheral blood were sorted into separate populations.

Sequences were derived from CD4+ or CD8+ T cells sorted from blood, sampled in a trial of the OX40 agonist ivuxolimab. The rearrangement joined TRBV7-2 to TRBJ1-3; a tentative D call is TRBD1 (5 bases match). The sequence was collected from an adult with an advanced solid tumor such as melanoma, head and neck, liver or kidney cancer. The sequenced DNA: TGTGCCAGCAGCTTTTTGGGACCGGGCTTGGGAAACACCATATATTTT. Translation gives CASSFLGPGLGNTIYF. The full variable domain, completed from the reference TRBV7-2 and TRBJ1-3 proteins outside the CDR3, reads GAGVSQSPSNKVTEKGKDVELRCDPISGHTALYWYRQSLGQGLEFLIYFQGNSAPDKSGLPSDRFSAERTGGSVSTLTIQRTQQEDSAVYLCASSFLGPGLGNTIYFGEGSWLTVV.